The rows below give T cell receptor beta chains drawn from one sample of a study of glioma-infiltrating T cells after dendritic cell vaccination. TCRdb's copy holds only in-frame clones and misses some; the assay was immunoSEQ multiplex PCR. This table holds over 65,000 clones, roughly 85% found once. Sequencing used blood, obtained after dendritic cell vaccination. All receptors derive from a human donor with glioblastoma. Both conserved end residues are trimmed from each CDR3.

CDR3aa: ASNRAGAEYTEAF
v_gene: TRBV6-5
j_gene: TRBJ1-1

CDR3aa: ASSPVGTGANYGYT
v_gene: TRBV5-5
j_gene: TRBJ1-2

CDR3aa: ASSQDYGGVKEKLF
v_gene: TRBV4-1
j_gene: TRBJ1-4

CDR3aa: SVEWGHRLGGYT
v_gene: TRBV29-1
j_gene: TRBJ1-2

CDR3aa: ASSISTVRGGELF
v_gene: TRBV5-1
j_gene: TRBJ2-2

CDR3aa: ASSGLSGGKQY
v_gene: TRBV5-1
j_gene: TRBJ2-7

CDR3aa: ASSISLTSGYYEQY
v_gene: TRBV19
j_gene: TRBJ2-7

CDR3aa: ASTSAGITQY
v_gene: TRBV5-6
j_gene: TRBJ2-3

CDR3aa: ASSSQDRVEQF
v_gene: TRBV6-5
j_gene: TRBJ2-1

CDR3aa: AWRQQETQY
v_gene: TRBV30
j_gene: TRBJ2-5

CDR3aa: SVAGNRAFTDTQY
v_gene: TRBV29-1
j_gene: TRBJ2-3

CDR3aa: ASSLDRVGTEAF
v_gene: TRBV27
j_gene: TRBJ1-1

CDR3aa: AWRDRGAYEQF
v_gene: TRBV30
j_gene: TRBJ2-1

CDR3aa: ASSPQSTYEQY
v_gene: TRBV18
j_gene: TRBJ2-7

CDR3aa: ASSPERATDTQY
v_gene: TRBV5-1
j_gene: TRBJ2-3

CDR3aa: ASTLLRQADTEAF
v_gene: TRBV6-1
j_gene: TRBJ1-1

CDR3aa: ASSRDRPNTGELF
v_gene: TRBV19
j_gene: TRBJ2-2

CDR3aa: ASSTGQGYGYT
v_gene: TRBV28
j_gene: TRBJ1-2

CDR3aa: ASRRATGTGNTIY
v_gene: TRBV2
j_gene: TRBJ1-3

CDR3aa: ASSLPGLIYEQY
v_gene: TRBV28
j_gene: TRBJ2-7

CDR3aa: ASRGQGARGELF
v_gene: TRBV19
j_gene: TRBJ2-2

CDR3aa: ASSPGRGNSPLH
v_gene: TRBV5-4
j_gene: TRBJ1-6

CDR3aa: AISPRGSNEKLF
v_gene: TRBV10-3
j_gene: TRBJ1-4

CDR3aa: ASSLSQGTGELF
v_gene: TRBV11-3
j_gene: TRBJ2-2

CDR3aa: ATSRASGGNEQF
v_gene: TRBV15
j_gene: TRBJ2-1

CDR3aa: ASNLRTSGAGELF
v_gene: TRBV6-1
j_gene: TRBJ2-2

CDR3aa: ASSYGSSGEKLF
v_gene: TRBV6-6
j_gene: TRBJ1-4

CDR3aa: ASSATGTASYNSPLH
v_gene: TRBV13
j_gene: TRBJ1-6

CDR3aa: ASSRGLEDEQY
v_gene: TRBV11-2
j_gene: TRBJ2-7

CDR3aa: ASSLTSGAPNLAKNIQY
v_gene: TRBV5-6
j_gene: TRBJ2-4

CDR3aa: AWSDREGYT
v_gene: TRBV30
j_gene: TRBJ1-2

CDR3aa: ASPLGGLAGGRGELF
v_gene: TRBV27
j_gene: TRBJ2-2

CDR3aa: ATSSPGQGKYEQY
v_gene: TRBV15
j_gene: TRBJ2-7

CDR3aa: ASSGGGEADTQY
v_gene: TRBV6-4
j_gene: TRBJ2-3

CDR3aa: ASSFPAGRGKGYT
v_gene: TRBV28
j_gene: TRBJ1-2

CDR3aa: ASSPPRQNEKLF
v_gene: TRBV4-1
j_gene: TRBJ1-4

CDR3aa: ASSPIPSGPTDTQY
v_gene: TRBV18
j_gene: TRBJ2-3

CDR3aa: ASSSEGQNTEAF
v_gene: TRBV7-3
j_gene: TRBJ1-1

CDR3aa: ASSLKGAIYEQY
v_gene: TRBV27
j_gene: TRBJ2-7

CDR3aa: ASSGDRNTGELF
v_gene: TRBV5-1
j_gene: TRBJ2-2

CDR3aa: ASQTGYGYT
v_gene: TRBV2
j_gene: TRBJ1-2

CDR3aa: ASSVVGSGGEQF
v_gene: TRBV9
j_gene: TRBJ2-1

CDR3aa: ASSLHGISGNTIY
v_gene: TRBV28
j_gene: TRBJ1-3

CDR3aa: ASSPFPGTGDADTQY
v_gene: TRBV2
j_gene: TRBJ2-3

CDR3aa: ASSVRTGGNSPLH
v_gene: TRBV6-1
j_gene: TRBJ1-6

CDR3aa: ASSRASSGNTIY
v_gene: TRBV5-1
j_gene: TRBJ1-3

CDR3aa: ASSPARGAVNEQF
v_gene: TRBV28
j_gene: TRBJ2-1

CDR3aa: ATSRDLWVTGGAGDEKLF
v_gene: TRBV15
j_gene: TRBJ1-4

CDR3aa: ASSELGQGIEVAHCRYT
v_gene: TRBV10-1
j_gene: TRBJ1-2

CDR3aa: ASSLIQGGNNEQF
v_gene: TRBV7-3
j_gene: TRBJ2-1

CDR3aa: ASSTSGGSTDTQY
v_gene: TRBV9
j_gene: TRBJ2-3

CDR3aa: ASSPAGPSTDTQY
v_gene: TRBV28
j_gene: TRBJ2-3

CDR3aa: ATSRDISGTSRSYEQY
v_gene: TRBV15
j_gene: TRBJ2-7

CDR3aa: AISPERGGRIGELF
v_gene: TRBV10-3
j_gene: TRBJ2-2